This TCR beta chain was documented in a study of T cell responses to AZD1222 COVID-19 vaccine. Study summary: Second-dose intervals of approximately 4 or approximately 12 weeks were pooled.

Sequencing was performed with immunoSEQ multiplex PCR; in TCRdb, only in-frame clones are kept and a portion is missing. This sample has 75,000 to 100,000 clones, with roughly nine tenths found just once. On this clone: Its target is unknown.

Points from the study as a whole: Sampling that yielded the repertoires occurred only after the peak T cell response. Seropositive at baseline were only a handful of AZD1222 recipients.

Between the trimmed V and J ends, which lost 5 bases and 5 bases, there was a span of 14 bases. CDR1 MNHEY and CDR2 SVGEGT come from the germline V gene. The CDR3 is made up of 14 amino acids. The TCR was taken from an adult in good health. V and J are TRBV6-2 or TRBV6-3 and TRBJ2-3; D is unclear. The specimen comprised peripheral blood, sampled on day 0 of AZD1222 vaccination. The CDR3 DNA sequence: TGTGCCAGCAGTAGCAGAGACCCGCGAGATACGCAGTATTTT. This gives the protein CASSSRDPRDTQYF.